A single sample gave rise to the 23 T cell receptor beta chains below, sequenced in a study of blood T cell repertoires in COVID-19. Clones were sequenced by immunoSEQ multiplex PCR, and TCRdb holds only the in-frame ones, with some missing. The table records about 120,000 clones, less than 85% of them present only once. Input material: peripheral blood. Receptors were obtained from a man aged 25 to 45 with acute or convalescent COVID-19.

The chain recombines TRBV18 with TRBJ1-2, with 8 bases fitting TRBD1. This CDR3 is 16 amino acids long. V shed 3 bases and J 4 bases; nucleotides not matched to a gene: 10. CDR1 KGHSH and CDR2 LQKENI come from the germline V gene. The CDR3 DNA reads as TGTGCCAGCTCACCGGGGGACGGACAGGGTGGCTATGGCTACACCTTC. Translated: CASSPGDGQGGYGYTF.

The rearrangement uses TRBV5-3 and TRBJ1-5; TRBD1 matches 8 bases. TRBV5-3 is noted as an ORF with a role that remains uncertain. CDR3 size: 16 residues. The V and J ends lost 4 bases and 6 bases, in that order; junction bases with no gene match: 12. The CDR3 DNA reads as TGTGCCAGAAGCACTATTAACAGGGGGGTACCTCAGCCCCAGCATTTT. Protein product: CARSTINRGVPQPQHF.

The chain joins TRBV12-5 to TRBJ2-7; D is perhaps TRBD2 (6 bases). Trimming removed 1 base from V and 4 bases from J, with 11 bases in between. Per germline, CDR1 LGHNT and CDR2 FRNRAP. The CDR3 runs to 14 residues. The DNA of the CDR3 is TGTGCTAGTGGTTTGGGGGGGGACGGTTACGAGCAGTACTTC. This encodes CASGLGGDGYEQYF. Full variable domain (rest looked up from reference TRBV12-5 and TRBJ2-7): DARVTQTPRHKVTEMGQEVTMRCQPILGHNTVFWYRQTMMQGLELLAYFRNRAPLDDSGMPKDRFSAEMPDATLATLKIQPSEPRDSAVYFCASGLGGDGYEQYFGPGTRLTVT.

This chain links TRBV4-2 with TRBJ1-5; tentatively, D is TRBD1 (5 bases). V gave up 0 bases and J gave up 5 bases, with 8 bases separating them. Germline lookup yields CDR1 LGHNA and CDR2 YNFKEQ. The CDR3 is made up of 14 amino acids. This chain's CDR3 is CASSQEQDDQPQHF. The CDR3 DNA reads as TGTGCCAGCAGCCAAGAACAGGACGATCAGCCCCAGCATTTT.

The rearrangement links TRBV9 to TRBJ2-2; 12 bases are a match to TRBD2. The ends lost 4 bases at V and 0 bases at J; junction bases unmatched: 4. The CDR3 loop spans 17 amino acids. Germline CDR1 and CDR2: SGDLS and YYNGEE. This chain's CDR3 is CASSPLAGGPNTGELFF. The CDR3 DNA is TGTGCCAGCAGCCCCCTAGCGGGGGGGCCGAACACCGGGGAGCTGTTTTTT.

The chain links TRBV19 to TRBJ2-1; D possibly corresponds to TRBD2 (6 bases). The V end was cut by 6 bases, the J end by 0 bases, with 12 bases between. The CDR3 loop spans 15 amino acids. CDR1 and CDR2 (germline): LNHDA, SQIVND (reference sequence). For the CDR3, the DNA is TGTGCCAGTAGGGGCGGGGTATACTCCTACAATGAGCAGTTCTTC. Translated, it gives CASRGGVYSYNEQFF. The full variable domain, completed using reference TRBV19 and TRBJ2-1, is DGGITQSPKYLFRKEGQNVTLSCEQNLNHDAMYWYRQDPGQGLRLIYYSQIVNDFQKGDIAEGYSVSREKKESFPLTVTSAQKNPTAFYLCASRGGVYSYNEQFFGPGTRLTVL.

The CDR3 bases are TGTGCCAGTAGTGTCCGGGACAGACCTAACTATGGCTACACCTTC. It yields the protein CASSVRDRPNYGYTF. The chain combines TRBV19 with TRBJ1-2; TRBD1 matches 7 bases. V was clipped by 5 bases and J by 0 bases; unmatched bases: 6. The CDR3 runs 15 residues. Germline lookup yields CDR1 LNHDA and CDR2 SQIVND (reference sequence).

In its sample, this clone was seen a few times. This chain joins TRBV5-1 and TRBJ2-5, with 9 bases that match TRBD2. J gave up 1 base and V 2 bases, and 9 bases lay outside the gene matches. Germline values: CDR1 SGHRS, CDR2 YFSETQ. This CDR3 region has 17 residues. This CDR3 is CASSLSPGTSSQETQYF. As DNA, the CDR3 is TGCGCCAGCAGCTTAAGCCCGGGGACTAGCAGCCAAGAGACCCAGTACTTC.

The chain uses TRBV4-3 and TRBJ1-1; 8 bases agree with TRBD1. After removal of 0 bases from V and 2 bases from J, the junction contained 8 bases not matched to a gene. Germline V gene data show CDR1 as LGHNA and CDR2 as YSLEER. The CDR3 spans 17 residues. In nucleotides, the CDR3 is TGCGCCAGCAGCCAAGAAGCGACAGGGGTAGGAAACACTGAAGCTTTCTTT. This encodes CASSQEATGVGNTEAFF.

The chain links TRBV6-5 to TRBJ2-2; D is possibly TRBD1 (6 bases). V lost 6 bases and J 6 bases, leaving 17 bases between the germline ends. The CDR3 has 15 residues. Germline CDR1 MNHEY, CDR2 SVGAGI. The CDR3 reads CASSQQGAGSGELFF. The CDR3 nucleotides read TGTGCCAGCAGCCAACAGGGTGCGGGTTCCGGGGAGCTGTTTTTT.

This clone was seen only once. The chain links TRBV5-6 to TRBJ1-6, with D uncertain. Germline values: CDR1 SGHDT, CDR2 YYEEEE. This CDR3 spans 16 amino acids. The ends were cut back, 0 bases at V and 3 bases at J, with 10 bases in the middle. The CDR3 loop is CASSLARTGYNSPLHF. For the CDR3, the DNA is TGTGCCAGCAGCTTGGCCCGTACCGGCTATAATTCACCCCTCCACTTT.

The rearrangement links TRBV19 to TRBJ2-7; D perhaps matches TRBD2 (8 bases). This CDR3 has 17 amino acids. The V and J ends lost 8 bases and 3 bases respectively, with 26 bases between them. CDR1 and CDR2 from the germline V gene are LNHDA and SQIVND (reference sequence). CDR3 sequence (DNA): TGTGCCAGTCGTCGCCCGGGAGGGGGCATTTTACTCTACGAGCAGTACTTC. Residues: CASRRPGGGILLYEQYF.

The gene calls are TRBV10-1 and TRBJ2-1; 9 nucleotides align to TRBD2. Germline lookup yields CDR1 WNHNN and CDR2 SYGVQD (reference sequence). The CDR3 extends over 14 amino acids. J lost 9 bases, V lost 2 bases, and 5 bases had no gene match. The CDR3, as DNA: TGCGCCAGCAGTGAGGGGCGGGAGGGCACTGAGCAGTTCTTC. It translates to CASSEGREGTEQFF.

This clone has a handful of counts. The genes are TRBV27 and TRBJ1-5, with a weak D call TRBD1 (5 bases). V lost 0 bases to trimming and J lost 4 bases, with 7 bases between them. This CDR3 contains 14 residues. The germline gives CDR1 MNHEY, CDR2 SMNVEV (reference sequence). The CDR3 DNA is TGTGCCAGCAGTTTATCGGGGGGGAATCAGCCCCAGCATTTT. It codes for CASSLSGGNQPQHF.

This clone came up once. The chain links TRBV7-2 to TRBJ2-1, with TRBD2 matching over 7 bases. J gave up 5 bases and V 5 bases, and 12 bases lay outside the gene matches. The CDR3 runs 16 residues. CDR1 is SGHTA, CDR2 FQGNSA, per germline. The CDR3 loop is CASSPSSSGPNNEQFF. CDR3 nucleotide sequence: TGTGCCAGCAGCCCCTCCTCTAGCGGACCTAACAATGAGCAGTTCTTC.

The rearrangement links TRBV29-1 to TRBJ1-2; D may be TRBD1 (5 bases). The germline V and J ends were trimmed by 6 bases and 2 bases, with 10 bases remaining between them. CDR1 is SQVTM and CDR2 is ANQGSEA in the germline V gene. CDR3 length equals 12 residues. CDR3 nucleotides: TGCAGCGTCCCGCAGGGAAACTATGGCTACACCTTC. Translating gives CSVPQGNYGYTF.

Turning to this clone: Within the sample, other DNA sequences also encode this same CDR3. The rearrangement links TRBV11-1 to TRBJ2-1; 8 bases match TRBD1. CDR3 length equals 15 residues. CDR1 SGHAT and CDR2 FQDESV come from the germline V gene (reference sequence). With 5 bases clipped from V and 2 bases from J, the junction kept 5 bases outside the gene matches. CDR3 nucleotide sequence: TGTGCCAGCAGCCGTGACAGGGGTGCCTACAATGAGCAGTTCTTC. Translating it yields CASSRDRGAYNEQFF.

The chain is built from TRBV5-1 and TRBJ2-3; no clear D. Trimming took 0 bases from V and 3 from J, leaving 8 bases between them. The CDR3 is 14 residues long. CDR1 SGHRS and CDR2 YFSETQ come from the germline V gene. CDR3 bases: TGCGCCAGCAGCTTGGGCCGGTTTACAGATACGCAGTATTTT. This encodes CASSLGRFTDTQYF.

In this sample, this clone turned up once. CDR3 region: CASRWASNSPLHF. In nucleotides, the CDR3 is TGTGCCAGCAGATGGGCCTCTAATTCACCCCTCCACTTT. The genes are TRBV27 and TRBJ1-6, with no clear D. V shed 6 bases and J shed 6 bases, with 9 bases lying between them. CDR1 is MNHEY and CDR2 is SMNVEV in the germline V gene (reference sequence). The CDR3 is made up of 13 amino acids.

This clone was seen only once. The DNA of the CDR3 is TGTGCCAGCAGCTTAAACAGGGTAGCCAAAAACATTCAGTACTTC. Protein product: CASSLNRVAKNIQYF. V and J are TRBV5-4 and TRBJ2-4, with a possible D match to TRBD1 (6 bases). The CDR3 runs to 15 residues. Trimming pared 2 bases from V and 0 bases from J, leaving 9 bases between. The germline V gene encodes CDR1 SGHNT and CDR2 YYREEE (reference sequence).

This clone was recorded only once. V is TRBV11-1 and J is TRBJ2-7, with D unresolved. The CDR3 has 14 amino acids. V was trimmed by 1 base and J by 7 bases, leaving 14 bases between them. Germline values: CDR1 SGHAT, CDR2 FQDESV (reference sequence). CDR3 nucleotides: TGTGCCAGCAGCTTAGACCTACCCTCGGGTGAGCAGTACTTC. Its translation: CASSLDLPSGEQYF.

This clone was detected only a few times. The CDR3: CASSLPMDRAGYTF. For the CDR3, the DNA is TGTGCCAGCAGCTTACCCATGGACAGGGCTGGCTACACCTTC. This sequence joins TRBV5-4 and TRBJ1-2; TRBD1 aligns across 8 bases. CDR1 SGHNT and CDR2 YYREEE come from the germline V gene (reference sequence). This CDR3 comprises 14 residues. J lost 7 bases, V lost 2 bases, and 7 bases had no gene match. Drawing the rest from reference TRBV5-4 and TRBJ1-2, the complete variable domain is ETGVTQSPTHLIKTRGQQVTLRCSSQSGHNTVSWYQQALGQGPQFIFQYYREEENGRGNFPPRFSGLQFPNYSSELNVNALELDDSALYLCASSLPMDRAGYTFGSGTRLTVV.

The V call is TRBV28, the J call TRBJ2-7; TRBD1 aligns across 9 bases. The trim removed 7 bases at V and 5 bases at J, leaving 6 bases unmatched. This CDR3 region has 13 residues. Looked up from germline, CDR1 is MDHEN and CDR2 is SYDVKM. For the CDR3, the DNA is TGTGCCAGCACTAAGGACAGGGGCCACGAGCAGTACTTC. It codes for CASTKDRGHEQYF.